Listed here are 23 T cell receptor beta chains from one sample, sequenced in a study of CD4 and CD8 cells across lung adenocarcinoma regions. TCRdb re-derived calls from the PCR reads in MiXCR, one entry per CDR3 protein. The data show about 25,000 distinct CDR3 sequences, roughly half seen once. Sequencing used CD8+ T cells from the center of a lung tumor. Receptor source: a male donor with lung adenocarcinoma. The CD4 and CD8 labels of this study may be unreliable.

The gene calls are TRBV15 and TRBJ2-5, with a possible D match to TRBD2 (5 bases). V dropped 3 bases and J dropped 1 base, with 9 bases sitting between them. Per the germline V gene, CDR1 is LNHNV and CDR2 is YYDKDF (reference sequence). There are 14 residues in the CDR3. DNA of the CDR3: TGTGCCACCAGCAGGGAGGACGGCCAAGAGACCCAGTACTTC. Translated, it gives CATSREDGQETQYF.

DNA of the CDR3: TGTGCCAGCAGTAGCACAGTTAAGCAGTATTTT. Protein sequence: CASSSTVKQYF. The chain is built from TRBV6-1 and TRBJ2-1; the D is unclear. The J call may be mistaken, given a closer DNA end match to TRBJ2-3. The CDR3 loop spans 11 amino acids. Germline CDR1 and CDR2: MNHNS and SASEGT.

This chain links TRBV10-1 with TRBJ2-3; TRBD2 might be the D (6 bases). The CDR3 has 16 amino acids. Trimming removed 6 bases at V and 9 bases at J, with 25 bases between. Germline V gives CDR1 WNHNN, CDR2 SYGVQD (reference sequence). This CDR3 reads CASRALAGRAQETQYF. In DNA, the CDR3 is TGCGCCAGCAGGGCGCTCGCGGGACGAGCCCAAGAGACGCAGTATTTT.

This clonotype is deemed medium-sized. The chain joins TRBV6-1 to TRBJ2-1; 9 bases align to TRBD2. Trimming cost V 8 bases and J 5 bases; bases outside gene matches: 4. The length of the CDR3 is 13 residues. Germline V CDR1 and CDR2: MNHNS, SASEGT. The CDR3 is CASGSGSHNEQFF. CDR3 DNA sequence: TGTGCCAGCGGTAGCGGGAGCCACAATGAGCAGTTCTTC.

A single count supports this clonotype. The chain employs TRBV7-6 and TRBJ2-4; weak D call: TRBD1 (6 bases). The J call is uncertain, as TRBJ2-7 better fits the DNA end. Germline V gene data show CDR1 as SGHVS and CDR2 as FNYEAQ. This CDR3 is built from 13 residues. The CDR3 nucleotides read TGTGCCAGCAGCGGATTACAGGGTAACGAGCAGTACTTC. This translates into CASSGLQGNEQYF.

As DNA, the CDR3 is TGTGCCAGCAGTCTCAGGGAGGGGTCTGGCTACACCTTC. Translation gives CASSLREGSGYTF. The chain uses TRBV27 and TRBJ1-2; D possibly corresponds to TRBD1 (5 bases). V shed 5 bases and J shed 7 bases, with 14 bases lying between them. CDR3 length: 13 residues. Germline V gives CDR1 MNHEY, CDR2 SMNVEV (reference sequence).

The J gene is TRBJ2-3, the V gene TRBV6-1; TRBD1 might be the D (5 bases). Near its end, the DNA agrees better with TRBJ2-7, so the J call may be wrong. The CDR3 runs 15 residues. Germline V gives CDR1 MNHNS, CDR2 SASEGT. CDR3 amino acids: CASSPGLWPKDTQYF. DNA of the CDR3: TGTGCCAGCAGTCCAGGGCTCTGGCCCAAAGATACGCAGTACTTC.

The rearrangement links TRBV12-5 to TRBJ2-1, with 7 bases matching TRBD2. With 2 bases clipped from V and 2 bases from J, the junction kept 0 bases outside the gene matches. CDR3 length: 14 amino acids. Germline V gene sequence: CDR1 LGHNT, CDR2 FRNRAP. The CDR3 protein is CASGLSGAYNEQFF. Here the CDR3 DNA reads TGTGCTAGTGGTTTGAGCGGGGCCTACAATGAGCAGTTCTTC.

The chain employs TRBV6-2 or TRBV6-3 and TRBJ2-1, with unresolved D. The CDR3 covers 11 residues. Trimming stripped 2 bases from V and 9 bases from J, with 5 bases between. CDR1 and CDR2 (germline): MNHEY, SVGEGT. Here the CDR3 DNA reads TGTGCCAGCAGTTACCTGTTTGAGCAGTTCTTC. Its translation is CASSYLFEQFF.

The table lists this clonotype with a few counts. A much larger clone lies one base from this, so it may be a read error. This chain links TRBV7-2 with TRBJ2-1; D is uncertain. CDR1 is SGHTA, CDR2 FQGNSA, per germline. V lost 5 bases to trimming and J lost 10 bases, with 18 bases between them. The CDR3 consists of 14 residues. CDR3 sequence (DNA): TGTGCCAGCAGCCGTTGGGCGTACACCTACGAGCAGTTCTTC. Its protein product is CASSRWAYTYEQFF.

This clonotype has more than one count but fewer than ten. The rearrangement uses TRBV4-1 and TRBJ2-2; 7 bases fit TRBD2. The CDR3 length is 15 residues. The ends lost 5 bases at V and 4 bases at J; junction bases unmatched: 7. Per the germline V gene, CDR1 is MGHRA and CDR2 is YSYEKL. The CDR3 region is CASSITSESTGELFF. In nucleotides, the CDR3 is TGCGCCAGCAGCATAACTAGCGAATCCACCGGGGAGCTGTTTTTT.

This clonotype occurred a few times. V and J are TRBV27 and TRBJ1-4; weak D call: TRBD1 (6 bases). The germline gives CDR1 MNHEY, CDR2 SMNVEV (reference sequence). The CDR3 is made up of 14 amino acids. V was cut by 5 bases and J by 7 bases, with 14 bases left in between. The CDR3 reads CASSLQGMGEKLFF. In DNA form, the CDR3 reads TGTGCCAGCAGTCTGCAGGGGATGGGTGAAAAACTGTTTTTT.

This chain connects TRBV14 to TRBJ2-7; 9 bases align to TRBD1. Germline CDR1 and CDR2: SGHDN and FVKESK. V lost 4 bases to trimming and J lost 6 bases; unmatched junction nucleotides: 4. The CDR3 has 13 amino acids. The CDR3 DNA is TGTGCCAGCAGCCGGGACAGGGTCCTCGAGCAGTACTTC. Residues: CASSRDRVLEQYF.

The chain carries TRBV9 and TRBJ2-3; TRBD1 might be the D (6 bases). There are 12 residues in the CDR3. The V end was cut by 4 bases, the J end by 9 bases, with 12 bases between. Germline CDR1 SGDLS, CDR2 YYNGEE. The DNA for the CDR3 is TGTGCCAGCAGCACACAACAGGGAACGCAGTATTTT. Translated, it gives CASSTQQGTQYF.

This clonotype was observed a single time. The chain links TRBV6-1 to TRBJ2-4; D possibly corresponds to TRBD2 (7 bases). This CDR3 comprises 15 residues. CDR1 and CDR2 from the germline V gene are MNHNS and SASEGT. Deletions cut 8 bases from V and 13 bases from J, with 27 bases between. The CDR3 DNA follows: TGTGCCAGCGATGCGGGGGCGGGAGCGCCAGATACGCAGTACTTC. Protein sequence: CASDAGAGAPDTQYF.

V and J are TRBV10-1 and TRBJ2-3; 9 nucleotides agree with TRBD1. This CDR3 has 17 amino acids. J was trimmed by 2 bases and V by 4 bases; bases with no gene match: 10. CDR1 is WNHNN and CDR2 is SYGVQD in the germline V gene (reference sequence). This CDR3 is CASSGGPGQGHTDTQYF. The CDR3 region has the DNA TGCGCCAGCAGTGGGGGCCCGGGACAGGGACACACAGATACGCAGTATTTT.

Turning to this clonotype: The junction does not match germline at one end; this may be a read error. The chain links TRBV10-2 to TRBJ2-3; tentative D call: TRBD2 (7 bases). The CDR3 is 14 residues long. Germline CDR1 WSHSY, CDR2 SAAADI. This CDR3 reads CAGSGGGGTDTQYF. CDR3 sequence (DNA): TGTGCGGGCAGTGGGGGCGGGGGCACAGATACGCAGTATTTC.

Worth noting for this clonotype: Germline is not matched at one junction end, which may reflect a read error. This sequence joins TRBV6-1 and TRBJ2-3; D is perhaps TRBD2 (7 bases). Germline V gene lookup returns CDR1 MNHNS and CDR2 SASEGT. The CDR3 is 14 amino acids. The CDR3 DNA reads as TGTGCCGGCAGAGGGGGGGGAGGGCCAGATACGCAGTATTTC. It encodes CAGRGGGGPDTQYF.

This clonotype was seen only once. The chain couples TRBV30 to TRBJ1-2; D call uncertain. V gave up 0 bases and J gave up 0 bases, with 8 bases separating them. The length of the CDR3 is 14 residues. The germline V gene has CDR1 GTSNPN and CDR2 SVGIG (reference sequence). CDR3 DNA: TGTGCCTGGAGTGTACCCGGTGCTAACTATGGCTACACCTTC. Amino acid sequence: CAWSVPGANYGYTF.

This clonotype was counted at least ten times. The chain joins TRBV27 to TRBJ2-1, with 8 bases identical to TRBD2. The DNA end lines up better with TRBJ2-7; the J call may be wrong. This CDR3 region has 14 residues. Germline CDR1 and CDR2: MNHEY and SMNVEV (reference sequence). The chain's CDR3 is CASSRTSGTYEQYF. CDR3 bases: TGTGCCAGTAGTCGAACTAGCGGAACCTACGAGCAGTACTTC.

The rearrangement uses TRBV14 and TRBJ1-4, with TRBD1 identical over 7 bases. Trimming cost V 4 bases and J 5 bases; bases outside gene matches: 10. The germline gives CDR1 SGHDN, CDR2 FVKESK. The CDR3 has 16 amino acids. The CDR3 DNA follows: TGTGCCAGCAGCCTGGGTTGGGGACAGCTAAATGAAAAACTGTTTTTT. Amino acids: CASSLGWGQLNEKLFF.

Turning to this clonotype: A much larger clone lies one base from this, so it may be a read error. V gene TRBV7-2 combines with J gene TRBJ2-1, with TRBD2 identical over 10 bases. V was clipped by 6 bases and J by 10 bases; unmatched bases: 9. This CDR3 spans 14 amino acids. Germline V gene data show CDR1 as SGHTA and CDR2 as FQGNSA. Here the CDR3 reads CASRTSGNTYEQFF. The DNA of the CDR3 is TGTGCCAGCAGAACTAGCGGGAACACCTACGAGCAGTTCTTC. The full variable domain, rest sourced from reference TRBV7-2 and TRBJ2-1, is GAGVSQSPSNKVTEKGKDVELRCDPISGHTALYWYRQSLGQGLEFLIYFQGNSAPDKSGLPSDRFSAERTGGSVSTLTIQRTQQEDSAVYLCASRTSGNTYEQFFGPGTRLTVL.

This rearrangement joins TRBV5-1 to TRBJ2-5; perhaps TRBD1 as D (5 bases). V was pared by 3 bases and J by 2 bases, with 14 bases between. The CDR3 is made up of 15 amino acids. CDR1 and CDR2 from the germline V gene are SGHRS and YFSETQ. CDR3 sequence reads: CASSSAGPPQETQYF. CDR3 in DNA: TGCGCCAGCAGCTCAGCAGGGCCCCCACAAGAGACCCAGTACTTC.